The 26 T cell receptor beta chains below were found in one sample sequenced in a study of alternative splicing in chronic myeloid leukemia remission. Turning to the study itself: Trial remission samples were taken at major or complete molecular response, at 12 or 24 months.

Libraries were built from poly-A-enriched mRNA from 1 ug total RNA. TCRdb re-called the bulk RNA-seq reads; every CDR3 protein appears as one record, without DNA. The sample holds about 330 distinct CDR3 sequences, over 80% seen once. Here the sequenced sample was PBMCs or total blood leukocytes (not recorded which), taken during remission. Receptor source: an adult with chronic myeloid leukemia.

V gene TRBV20-1 combines with J gene TRBJ1-2. This CDR3 contains 12 residues. The germline CDR1 and CDR2 sequences are DFQATT and SNEGSKA (reference sequence). This CDR3 is CSAREEAYGYTF.

The chain is built from TRBV2 and TRBJ2-2; TCRdb lists TRBD1, though no DNA is available to test this call. From germline, CDR1 is SNHLY and CDR2 FYNNEI. The CDR3 has 13 amino acids. The CDR3 loop reads CASRDDKSGELFF.

The genes are TRBV3-2 and TRBJ2-1; TCRdb's D call of TRBD2 is untestable without DNA. TRBV3-2 is described as a pseudogene. The CDR3 has 12 amino acids. This chain's CDR3 is CASSLLGDEQFF.

This chain connects TRBV3-2 to TRBJ1-1; TCRdb indicates TRBD1, and absent DNA this call remains unverified. TRBV3-2 is assigned pseudogene status. The length of the CDR3 is 18 residues. The CDR3: CASSPGPRDRGRRTEAFF.

V is TRBV20-1 and J is TRBJ2-1. The germline gives CDR1 DFQATT, CDR2 SNEGSKA (reference sequence). The CDR3 runs 14 residues. This CDR3 is CSVARDSNYNEQFF.

The rearrangement joins TRBV5-4 to TRBJ2-7. Germline assignment: CDR1 SGHNT and CDR2 YYREEE (reference sequence). The CDR3 is 15 amino acids. CDR3 amino acids: CASSLGWPPDYEQYF.

V gene TRBV29-1 combines with J gene TRBJ2-4; TCRdb reports TRBD2, a call that lacks DNA to check it against. Per the germline V gene, CDR1 is SQVTM and CDR2 is ANQGSEA. This CDR3 contains 17 residues. CDR3 region: CSVLESAGGRAKNIQYF.

The rearrangement uses TRBV5-1 and TRBJ2-3; TCRdb gives TRBD2 as the D gene, but with no DNA this cannot be confirmed. The CDR3 spans 14 residues. Per germline, CDR1 SGHRS and CDR2 YFSETQ. The CDR3 spells CASTGSSSTDTQYF. Full variable domain (outside the CDR3, taken from reference TRBV5-1 and TRBJ2-3): KAGVTQTPRYLIKTRGQQVTLSCSPISGHRSVSWYQQTPGQGLQFLFEYFSETQRNKGNFPGRFSGRQFSNSRSEMNVSTLELGDSALYLCASTGSSSTDTQYFGPGTRLTVL.

This CDR3 is CASSGTSGRANEQFF. The chain recombines TRBV2 with TRBJ2-1; TCRdb calls TRBD2, which cannot be checked without DNA. CDR3 length equals 15 residues. The V gene's germline CDR1 is SNHLY and CDR2 FYNNEI.

V is TRBV5-6 and J is TRBJ2-5. The CDR3 totals 14 residues. CDR1 is SGHDT, CDR2 YYEEEE, per germline. The CDR3 spells CASSPSSREETQYF.

This chain joins TRBV3-1 and TRBJ2-1; TCRdb's D call, TRBD2, is unchecked because there is no DNA. This CDR3 is built from 15 residues. Germline CDR1 reads LGHDT; CDR2 reads YNNKEL (reference sequence). CDR3 in amino acids: CASSQGRARRNEQFF.

The CDR3 region is CASSPPVPQETQYF. The chain uses TRBV18 and TRBJ2-5. The germline V gene has CDR1 KGHSH and CDR2 LQKENI. This CDR3 region has 14 residues.

V usage is TRBV30 and J usage is TRBJ2-7; TCRdb gives TRBD2 as the D gene, but with no DNA this cannot be confirmed. The CDR3 runs 13 residues. The germline gives CDR1 GTSNPN, CDR2 SVGIG (reference sequence). The CDR3: CAWSGWQAYEQYF.

The chain has TRBV11-1 and TRBJ2-7; TCRdb selects TRBD2, and the lack of DNA leaves this call unchecked. Germline lookup yields CDR1 SGHAT and CDR2 FQDESV (reference sequence). The CDR3 is 14 residues long. This CDR3 is CASSPGTSSYEQYF. The full variable domain, in which reference TRBV11-1 and TRBJ2-7 provide the parts outside the CDR3, is EAEVAQSPRYKITEKSQAVAFWCDPISGHATLYWYRQILGQGPELLVQFQDESVVDDSQLPKDRFSAERLKGVDSTLKIQPAELGDSAMYLCASSPGTSSYEQYFGPGTRLTVT.

The J gene is TRBJ2-1, the V gene TRBV12-3 or TRBV12-4; TCRdb's assignment of TRBD2 cannot be checked, as there is no DNA. The CDR3 covers 17 residues. This CDR3 is CASSFSRESLTYNEQFF.

V gene TRBV6-5 combines with J gene TRBJ1-1. The CDR3 consists of 13 residues. Looked up from germline, CDR1 is MNHEY and CDR2 is SVGAGI. The CDR3 sequence is CASRTGGGTEAFF.

The chain joins TRBV19 to TRBJ2-2; TCRdb's D call of TRBD2 is untestable without DNA. Germline V gene sequence: CDR1 LNHDA, CDR2 SQIVND (reference sequence). The CDR3 has 13 amino acids. CDR3 sequence: CASSWGFAGELFF.

This rearrangement joins TRBV11-2 to TRBJ1-4. The CDR3 extends over 12 amino acids. Germline loops: CDR1 SGHAT, CDR2 FQNNGV. Here the CDR3 reads CASSQDRMKLFF.

The chain links TRBV5-1 to TRBJ2-7; there is no DNA to check the TCRdb D call of TRBD2. Germline CDR1 SGHRS, CDR2 YFSETQ. CDR3 length: 13 amino acids. This CDR3 is CASSLLPSGEQYF.

The rearrangement links TRBV27 to TRBJ1-2; TCRdb picks TRBD1, but there is no DNA to check that call. CDR1 MNHEY and CDR2 SMNVEV come from the germline V gene (reference sequence). The CDR3 is 14 residues long. The chain's CDR3 is CASAALGTEGGYTF.

A single count supports this clonotype. The chain combines TRBV11-2 with TRBJ2-2; the TCRdb D gene call, TRBD2, has no DNA to confirm it. The CDR3 contains 12 residues. CDR1 SGHAT and CDR2 FQNNGV come from the germline V gene. The CDR3 spells CASSLGTGVLFF.

The V gene is TRBV5-5, the J gene TRBJ2-5; TCRdb returns TRBD2, unconfirmable since there is no DNA. This CDR3 has 15 amino acids. Looked up from germline, CDR1 is SGHKS and CDR2 is YYEKEE (reference sequence). The CDR3 spells CASSFATSGRETQYF.

This clonotype was detected only once. The chain has TRBV12-3 or TRBV12-4 and TRBJ1-5. This CDR3 has 15 residues. This CDR3 is CASSLLAGSNQPQHF.

The CDR3 sequence: CASSWWQNTEAFF. The chain carries TRBV6-5 and TRBJ1-1. Germline CDR1 is MNHEY and CDR2 is SVGAGI. CDR3 length: 13 residues.

The V call is TRBV24/OR9-2, the J call TRBJ1-2; TCRdb returns TRBD1, unconfirmable since there is no DNA. TRBV24/OR9-2 is annotated as an ORF whose role is uncertain. The length of the CDR3 is 15 residues. The chain's CDR3 is CATSDPGQVYYGYTF.

The rearrangement joins TRBV20-1 to TRBJ2-3; the TCRdb D gene call, TRBD2, has no DNA to confirm it. Germline V gene data show CDR1 as DFQATT and CDR2 as SNEGSKA (reference sequence). The CDR3 has 16 residues. The CDR3 sequence: CSARNEREAFTDTQYF.